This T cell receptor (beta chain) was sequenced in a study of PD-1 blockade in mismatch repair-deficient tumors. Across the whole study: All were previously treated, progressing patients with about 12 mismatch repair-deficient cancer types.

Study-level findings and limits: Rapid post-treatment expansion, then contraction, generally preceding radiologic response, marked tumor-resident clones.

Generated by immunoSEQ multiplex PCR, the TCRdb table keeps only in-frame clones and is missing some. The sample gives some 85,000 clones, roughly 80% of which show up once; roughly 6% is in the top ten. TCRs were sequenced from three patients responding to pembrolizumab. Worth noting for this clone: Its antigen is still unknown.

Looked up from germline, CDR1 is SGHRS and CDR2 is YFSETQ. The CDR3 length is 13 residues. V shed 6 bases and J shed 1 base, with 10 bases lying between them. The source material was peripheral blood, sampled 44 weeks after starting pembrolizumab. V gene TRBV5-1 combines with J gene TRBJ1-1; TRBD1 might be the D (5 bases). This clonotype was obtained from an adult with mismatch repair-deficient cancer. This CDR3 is CASTLTGNTEAFF. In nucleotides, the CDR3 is TGCGCCAGCACCTTAACAGGGAACACTGAAGCTTTCTTT.